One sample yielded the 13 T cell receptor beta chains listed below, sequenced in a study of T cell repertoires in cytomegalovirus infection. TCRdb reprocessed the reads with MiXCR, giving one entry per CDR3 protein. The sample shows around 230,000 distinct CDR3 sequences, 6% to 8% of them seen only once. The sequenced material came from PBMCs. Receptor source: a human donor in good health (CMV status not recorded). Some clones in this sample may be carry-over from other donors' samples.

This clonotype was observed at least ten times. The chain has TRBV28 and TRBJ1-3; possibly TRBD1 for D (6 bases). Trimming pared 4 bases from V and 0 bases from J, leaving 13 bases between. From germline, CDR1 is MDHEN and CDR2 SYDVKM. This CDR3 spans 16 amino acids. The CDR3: CASSSGQPFSGNTIYF. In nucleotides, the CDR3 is TGTGCCAGCAGTTCCGGACAGCCGTTCTCTGGAAACACCATATATTTT.

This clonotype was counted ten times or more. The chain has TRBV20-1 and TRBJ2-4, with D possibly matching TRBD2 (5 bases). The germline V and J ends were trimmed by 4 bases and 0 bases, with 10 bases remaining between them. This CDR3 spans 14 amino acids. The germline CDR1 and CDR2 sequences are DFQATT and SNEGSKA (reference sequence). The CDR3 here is CSATDLIAKNIQYF. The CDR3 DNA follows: TGCAGTGCTACGGACTTGATAGCCAAAAACATTCAGTACTTC.

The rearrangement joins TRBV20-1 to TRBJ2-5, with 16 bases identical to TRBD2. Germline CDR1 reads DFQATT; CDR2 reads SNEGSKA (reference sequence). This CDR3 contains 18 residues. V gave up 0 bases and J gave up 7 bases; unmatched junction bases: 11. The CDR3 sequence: CSARDLLGLAGGPATQYF. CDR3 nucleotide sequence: TGCAGTGCTAGAGATCTCCTGGGACTAGCGGGGGGGCCGGCGACCCAGTACTTC.

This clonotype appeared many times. Here the CDR3 reads CASSTWGIDNQPQHF. The DNA for the CDR3 is TGTGCCAGTAGCACCTGGGGAATCGACAATCAGCCCCAGCATTTT. The V call is TRBV19, the J call TRBJ1-5; D unresolved. Germline V gene data show CDR1 as LNHDA and CDR2 as SQIVND (reference sequence). This CDR3 region has 15 residues. Between the trimmed V and J ends, which lost 6 bases and 3 bases, there was a span of 15 bases.

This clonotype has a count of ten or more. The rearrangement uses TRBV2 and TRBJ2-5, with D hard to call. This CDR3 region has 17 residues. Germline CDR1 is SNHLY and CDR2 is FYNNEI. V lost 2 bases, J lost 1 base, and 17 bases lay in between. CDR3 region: CASSEIGKSVSQETQYF. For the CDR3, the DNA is TGTGCCAGCAGTGAAATTGGAAAATCTGTGTCCCAAGAGACCCAGTACTTC.

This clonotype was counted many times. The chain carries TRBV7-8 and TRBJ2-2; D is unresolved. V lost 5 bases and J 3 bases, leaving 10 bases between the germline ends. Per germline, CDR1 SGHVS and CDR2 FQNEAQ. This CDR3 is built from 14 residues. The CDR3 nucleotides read TGTGCCAGCAGCCTCTTACAGTACACCGGGGAGCTGTTTTTT. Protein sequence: CASSLLQYTGELFF.

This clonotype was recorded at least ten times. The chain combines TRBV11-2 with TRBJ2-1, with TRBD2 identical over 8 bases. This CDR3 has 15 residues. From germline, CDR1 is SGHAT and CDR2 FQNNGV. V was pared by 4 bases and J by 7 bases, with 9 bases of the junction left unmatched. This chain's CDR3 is CASSSLAGKVNEQFF. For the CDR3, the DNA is TGTGCCAGCAGCTCGCTAGCGGGCAAAGTAAATGAGCAGTTCTTC.

CDR3 nucleotide sequence: TGCGCCAGCAGCTTGGCCAGGACTAGCGGGCGACCTTACGAGCAGTACTTC. This gives the protein CASSLARTSGRPYEQYF. The J gene is TRBJ2-7, the V gene TRBV5-1, with 11 bases matching TRBD2. Germline-derived CDR1 and CDR2 are SGHRS and YFSETQ. Germline trimming cut 0 bases from V and 4 bases from J; bases unmatched to any gene: 9. This CDR3 contains 17 residues.

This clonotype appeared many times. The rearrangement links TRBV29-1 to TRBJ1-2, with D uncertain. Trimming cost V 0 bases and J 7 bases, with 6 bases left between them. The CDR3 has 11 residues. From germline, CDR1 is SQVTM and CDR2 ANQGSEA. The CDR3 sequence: CSVEEGFGYTF. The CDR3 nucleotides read TGCAGCGTTGAAGAAGGGTTTGGCTACACCTTC.

The CDR3 DNA follows: TGTGCCAGTAGTATAGGAACGCGGGACAGATACATTGATGAGCAGTTCTTC. This translates into CASSIGTRDRYIDEQFF. The genes are TRBV19 and TRBJ2-1; D might be TRBD1 (7 bases). This CDR3 is 17 amino acids long. The ends were cut back, 1 base at V and 8 bases at J, with 21 bases in the middle. Germline CDR1 is LNHDA and CDR2 is SQIVND (reference sequence).

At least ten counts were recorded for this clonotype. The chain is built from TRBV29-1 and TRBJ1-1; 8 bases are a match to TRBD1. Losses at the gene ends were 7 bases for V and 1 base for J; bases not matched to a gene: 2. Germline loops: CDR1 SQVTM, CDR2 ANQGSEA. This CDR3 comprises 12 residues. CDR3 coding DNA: TGCAGCGCCCAGGGGGCGAACACTGAAGCTTTCTTT. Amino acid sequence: CSAQGANTEAFF.

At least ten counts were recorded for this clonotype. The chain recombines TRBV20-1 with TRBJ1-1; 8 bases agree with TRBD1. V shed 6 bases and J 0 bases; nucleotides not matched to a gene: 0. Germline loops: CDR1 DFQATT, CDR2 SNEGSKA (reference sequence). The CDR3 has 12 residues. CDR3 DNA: TGCAGTGCACAGGGGGTGAACACTGAAGCTTTCTTT. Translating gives CSAQGVNTEAFF.

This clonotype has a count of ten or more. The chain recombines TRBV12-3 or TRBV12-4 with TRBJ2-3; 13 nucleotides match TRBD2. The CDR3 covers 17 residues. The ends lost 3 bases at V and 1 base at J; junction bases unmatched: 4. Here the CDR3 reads CASSFRTSGGRTDTQYF. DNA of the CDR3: TGTGCCAGCAGTTTCCGGACTAGCGGGGGCCGCACAGATACGCAGTATTTT.